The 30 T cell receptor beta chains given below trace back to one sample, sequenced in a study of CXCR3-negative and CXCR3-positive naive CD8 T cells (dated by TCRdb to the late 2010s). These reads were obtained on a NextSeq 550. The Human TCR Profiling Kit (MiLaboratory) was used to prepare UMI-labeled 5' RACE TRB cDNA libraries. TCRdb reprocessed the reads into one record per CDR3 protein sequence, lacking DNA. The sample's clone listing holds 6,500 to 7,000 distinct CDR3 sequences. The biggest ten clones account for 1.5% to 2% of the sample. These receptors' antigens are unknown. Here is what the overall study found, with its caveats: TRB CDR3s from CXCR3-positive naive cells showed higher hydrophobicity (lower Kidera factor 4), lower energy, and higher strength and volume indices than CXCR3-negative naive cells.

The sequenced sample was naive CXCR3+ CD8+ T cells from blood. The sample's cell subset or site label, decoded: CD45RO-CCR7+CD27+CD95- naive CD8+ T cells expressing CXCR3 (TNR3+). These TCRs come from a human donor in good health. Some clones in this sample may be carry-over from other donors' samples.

The CDR3 loop reads CASSLRARDRNEQFF. This rearrangement joins TRBV7-6 to TRBJ2-1; absent DNA, TCRdb's TRBD1 call cannot be checked. The CDR3 covers 15 residues. Germline CDR1 is SGHVS and CDR2 is FNYEAQ.

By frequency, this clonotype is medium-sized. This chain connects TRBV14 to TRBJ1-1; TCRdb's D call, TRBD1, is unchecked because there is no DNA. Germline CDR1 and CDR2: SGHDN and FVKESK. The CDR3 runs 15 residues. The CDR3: CASSQDPGAWTEAFF.

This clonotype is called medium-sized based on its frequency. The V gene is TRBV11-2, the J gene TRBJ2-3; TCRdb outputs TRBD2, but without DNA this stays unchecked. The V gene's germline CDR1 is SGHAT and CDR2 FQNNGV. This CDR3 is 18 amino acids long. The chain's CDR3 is CASSYDPGLAGRGDTQYF.

CDR3 loop: CASSKGSGTHPDTQYF. This sequence joins TRBV21-1 and TRBJ2-3; there is no DNA to check the TCRdb D call of TRBD2. TRBV21-1 is a listed pseudogene. The CDR3 covers 16 residues.

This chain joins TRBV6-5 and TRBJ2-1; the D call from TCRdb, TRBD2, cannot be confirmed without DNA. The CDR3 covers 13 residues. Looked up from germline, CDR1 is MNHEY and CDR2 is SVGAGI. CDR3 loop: CASTSGRGDEQFF.

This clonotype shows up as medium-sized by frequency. CDR3: CASSFQGARATDTQYF. The chain employs TRBV2 and TRBJ2-3; TCRdb names TRBD1, which stays unverified in the absence of DNA. CDR3 length: 16 residues. Germline V CDR1 and CDR2: SNHLY, FYNNEI.

The CDR3 reads CASSSGNTGELFF. The rearrangement joins TRBV5-6 to TRBJ2-2. This CDR3 is 13 amino acids long. CDR1 and CDR2 (germline): SGHDT, YYEEEE.

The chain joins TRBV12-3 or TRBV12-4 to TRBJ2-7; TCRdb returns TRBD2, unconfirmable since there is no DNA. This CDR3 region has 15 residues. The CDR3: CASGQSAGGPREQYF.

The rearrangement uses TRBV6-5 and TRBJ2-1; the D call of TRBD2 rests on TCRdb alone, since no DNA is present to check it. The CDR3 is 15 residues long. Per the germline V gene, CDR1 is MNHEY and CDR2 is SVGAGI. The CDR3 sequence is CASGRSSGLYNEQFF.

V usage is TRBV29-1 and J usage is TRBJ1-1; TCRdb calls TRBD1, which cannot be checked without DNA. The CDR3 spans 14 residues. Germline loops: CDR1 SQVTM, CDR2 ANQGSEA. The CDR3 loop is CSVEDPFVGGEAFF.

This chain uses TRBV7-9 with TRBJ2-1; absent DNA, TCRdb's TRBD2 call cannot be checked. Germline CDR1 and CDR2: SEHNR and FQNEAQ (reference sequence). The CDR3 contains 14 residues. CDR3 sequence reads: CASSLVGGPPEQFF.

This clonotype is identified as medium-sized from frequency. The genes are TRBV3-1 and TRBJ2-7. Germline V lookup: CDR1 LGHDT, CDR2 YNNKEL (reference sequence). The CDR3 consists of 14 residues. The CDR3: CASSQGLRIYEQYF.

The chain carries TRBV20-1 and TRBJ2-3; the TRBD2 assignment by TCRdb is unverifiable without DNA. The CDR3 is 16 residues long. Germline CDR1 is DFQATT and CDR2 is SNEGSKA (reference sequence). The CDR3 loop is CSARPVWEDGTDTQYF.

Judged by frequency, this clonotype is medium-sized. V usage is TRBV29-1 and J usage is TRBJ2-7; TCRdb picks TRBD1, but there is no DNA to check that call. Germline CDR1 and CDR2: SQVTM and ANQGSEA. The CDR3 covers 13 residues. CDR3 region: CSVSTGISYEQYF.

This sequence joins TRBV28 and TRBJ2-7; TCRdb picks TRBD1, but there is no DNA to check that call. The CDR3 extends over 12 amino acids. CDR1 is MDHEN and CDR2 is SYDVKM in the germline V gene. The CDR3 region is CASSFPEDEQYF.

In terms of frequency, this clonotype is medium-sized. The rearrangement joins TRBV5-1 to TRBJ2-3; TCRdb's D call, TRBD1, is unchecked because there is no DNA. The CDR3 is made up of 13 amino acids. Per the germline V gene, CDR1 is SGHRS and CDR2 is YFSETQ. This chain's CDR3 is CASSPGQGAEVYF.

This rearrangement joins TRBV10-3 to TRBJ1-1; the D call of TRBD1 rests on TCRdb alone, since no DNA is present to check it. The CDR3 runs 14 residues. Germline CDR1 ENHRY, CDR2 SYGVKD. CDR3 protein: CAISMTGTNTEAFF.

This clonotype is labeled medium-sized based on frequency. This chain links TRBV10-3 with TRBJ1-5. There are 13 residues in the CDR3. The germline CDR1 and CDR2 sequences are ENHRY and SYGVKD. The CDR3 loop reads CAISLNSNQPQHF.

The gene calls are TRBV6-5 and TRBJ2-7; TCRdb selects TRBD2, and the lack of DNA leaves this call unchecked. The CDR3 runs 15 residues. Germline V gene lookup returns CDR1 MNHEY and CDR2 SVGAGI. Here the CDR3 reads CASSYARGLQHEQYF.

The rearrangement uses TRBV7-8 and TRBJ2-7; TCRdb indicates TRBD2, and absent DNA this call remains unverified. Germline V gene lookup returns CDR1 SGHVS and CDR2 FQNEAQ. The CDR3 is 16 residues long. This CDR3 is CASSLRASGTSYEQYF.

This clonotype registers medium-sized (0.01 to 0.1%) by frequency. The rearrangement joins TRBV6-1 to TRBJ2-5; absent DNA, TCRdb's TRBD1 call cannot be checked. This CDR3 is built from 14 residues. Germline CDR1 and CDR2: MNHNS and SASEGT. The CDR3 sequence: CASSDYRVRVTQYF.

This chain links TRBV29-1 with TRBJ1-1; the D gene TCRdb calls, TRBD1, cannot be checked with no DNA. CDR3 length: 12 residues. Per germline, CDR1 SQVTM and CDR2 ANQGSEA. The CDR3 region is CSSRDRGTEAFF.

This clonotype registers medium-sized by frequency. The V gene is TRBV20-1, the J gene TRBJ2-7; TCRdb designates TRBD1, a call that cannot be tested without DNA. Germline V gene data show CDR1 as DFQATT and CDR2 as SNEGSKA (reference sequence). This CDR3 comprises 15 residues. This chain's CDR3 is CSARDLRDRGYEQYF.

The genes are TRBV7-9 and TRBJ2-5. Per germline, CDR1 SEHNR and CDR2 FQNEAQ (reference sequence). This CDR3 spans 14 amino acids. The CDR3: CASSSLVVQETQYF.

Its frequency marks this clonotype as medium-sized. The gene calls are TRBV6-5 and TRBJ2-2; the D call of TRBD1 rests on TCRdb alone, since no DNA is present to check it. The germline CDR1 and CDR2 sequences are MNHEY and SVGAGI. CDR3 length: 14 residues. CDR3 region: CASTGHTNTGELFF.

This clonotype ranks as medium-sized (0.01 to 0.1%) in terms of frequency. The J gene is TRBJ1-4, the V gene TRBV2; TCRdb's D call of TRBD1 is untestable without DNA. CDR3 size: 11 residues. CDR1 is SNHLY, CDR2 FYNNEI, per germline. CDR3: CASRAPEKLFF.

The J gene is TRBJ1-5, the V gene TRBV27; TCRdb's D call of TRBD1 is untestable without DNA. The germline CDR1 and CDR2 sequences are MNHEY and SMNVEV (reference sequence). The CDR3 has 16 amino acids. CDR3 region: CASSPSTGYSNQPQHF.

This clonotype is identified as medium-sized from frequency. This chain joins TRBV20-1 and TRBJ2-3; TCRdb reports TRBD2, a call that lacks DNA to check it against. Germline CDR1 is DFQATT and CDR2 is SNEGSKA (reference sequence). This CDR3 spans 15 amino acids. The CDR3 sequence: CSARTSGSSTDTQYF.

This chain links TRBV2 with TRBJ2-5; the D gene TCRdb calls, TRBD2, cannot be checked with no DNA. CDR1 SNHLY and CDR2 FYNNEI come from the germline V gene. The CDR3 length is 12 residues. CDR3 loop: CASSDSPETQYF. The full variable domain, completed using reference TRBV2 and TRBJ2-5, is EPEVTQTPSHQVTQMGQEVILRCVPISNHLYFYWYRQILGQKVEFLVSFYNNEISEKSEIFDDQFSVERPDGSNFTLKIRSTKLEDSAMYFCASSDSPETQYFGPGTRLLVL.

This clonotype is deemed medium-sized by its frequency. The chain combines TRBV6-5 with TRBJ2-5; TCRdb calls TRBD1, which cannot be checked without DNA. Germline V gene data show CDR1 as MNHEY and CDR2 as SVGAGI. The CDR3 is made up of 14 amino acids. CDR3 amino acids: CASSFRTDGETQYF.